This T cell receptor beta chain was found in a study of control samples from healthy donors and cancer patients. This table comes from immunoSEQ multiplex PCR, and its TCRdb copy is limited to in-frame clones, with some not included. The table has roughly 80,000 clones, about 88% seen once. Per the germline V gene, CDR1 is SEHNR and CDR2 is FQNEAQ (reference sequence). V was pared by 0 bases and J by 3 bases, with 11 bases between. The CDR3 contains 16 residues. This clone was recorded once. This receptor was taken from a woman aged 45-59 years in good health. J is TRBJ2-2 and V is TRBV7-9; D unclear. Sequencing used blood. The CDR3 DNA reads TGTGCCAGCAGCTTAGCGCAGGTCGGAGACACCGGGGAGCTGTTTTTT. It yields the protein CASSLAQVGDTGELFF.